What follows are 9 T cell receptor beta chains derived from one specimen sequenced in a study of blood T cells in healthy people across ages. Then a second PCR, running about 7 to 11 cycles, was carried out with a sample-barcoded 5' primer and a J-beta primer mix. Each CDR3 protein gets one entry after TCRdb re-called the 5' RACE reads with MiXCR. The data contain over a million distinct CDR3 sequences, 42% of them singletons. Specimen: blood. The source of these receptors is a young woman in good health.

This chain links TRBV20-1 with TRBJ2-1; 8 bases agree with TRBD2. V lost 0 bases, J lost 6 bases, and 7 bases stayed unmatched. Germline assignment: CDR1 DFQATT and CDR2 SNEGSKA (reference sequence). The CDR3 extends over 15 amino acids. The CDR3 sequence is CSAREAGGLGNEQFF. The DNA for the CDR3 is TGCAGTGCTAGAGAGGCGGGGGGATTGGGCAATGAGCAGTTCTTC.

The genes are TRBV29-1 and TRBJ1-2, with D possibly TRBD1 on 5 matching bases. This CDR3 has 17 residues. CDR1 is SQVTM, CDR2 ANQGSEA, per germline. V gave up 3 bases and J gave up 4 bases, with 24 bases separating them. The DNA for the CDR3 is TGCAGCGTTGACGGCTCGAAGGGCGGGTGGGGGACCTATGGCTACACCTTC. It is translated as CSVDGSKGGWGTYGYTF.

In DNA, the CDR3 is TGCGCCAGCAGCTTGGCAGGGAGGGCAAATCAGCCCCAGCATTTT. It encodes CASSLAGRANQPQHF. The chain employs TRBV5-1 and TRBJ1-5, with a weak D call TRBD1 (5 bases). The CDR3 totals 15 residues. Germline V lookup: CDR1 SGHRS, CDR2 YFSETQ. V was clipped by 0 bases and J by 4 bases, with 11 bases between them.

This chain uses TRBV28 with TRBJ1-2, with D unresolved. The CDR3 covers 12 residues. Germline CDR1 and CDR2: MDHEN and SYDVKM. The V end was cut by 3 bases, the J end by 3 bases, with 5 bases between. The CDR3 protein is CASSLPHYGYTF. CDR3 DNA: TGTGCCAGCAGTTTGCCGCACTATGGCTACACCTTC.

V and J are TRBV3-1 and TRBJ1-2; D is perhaps TRBD1 (6 bases). Trimming removed 3 bases from V and 6 bases from J, with 14 bases in between. The germline gives CDR1 LGHDT, CDR2 YNNKEL (reference sequence). This CDR3 is 14 amino acids long. The CDR3 region is CASSQNRAADGYTF. CDR3 sequence (DNA): TGTGCCAGCAGCCAGAACAGGGCGGCAGATGGCTACACCTTC.

J is TRBJ2-7 and V is TRBV27; D gene uncertain. V was cut by 2 bases and J by 3 bases, with 11 bases left in between. Germline values: CDR1 MNHEY, CDR2 SMNVEV (reference sequence). CDR3 length: 14 residues. The CDR3 here is CASSLTAGVYEQYF. In nucleotides, the CDR3 is TGTGCCAGCAGTTTAACGGCAGGCGTCTACGAGCAGTACTTC.

V gene TRBV25-1 combines with J gene TRBJ2-1, with D perhaps TRBD1 (6 bases). The ends were cut back, 7 bases at V and 0 bases at J, with 10 bases in the middle. CDR1 and CDR2 (germline): MGHDK, SYGVNS. The CDR3 spans 14 residues. CDR3 coding DNA: TGTGCCAGCATCCAGGGGAGCTCCTACAATGAGCAGTTCTTC. This sequence encodes CASIQGSSYNEQFF.

The chain links TRBV29-1 to TRBJ1-2, with D possibly TRBD1 on 6 matching bases. Trimming took 1 base from V and 4 from J, leaving 22 bases between them. Germline CDR1 is SQVTM and CDR2 is ANQGSEA. The CDR3 spans 17 residues. CDR3 DNA sequence: TGCAGCGTTGAAGTAATGGGAGGCGGGGGCGACCGCTATGGCTACACCTTC. This translates into CSVEVMGGGGDRYGYTF.

The V and J genes are TRBV29-1 and TRBJ1-1; a weak D match, TRBD1 (5 bases). There are 14 residues in the CDR3. The germline V and J ends were trimmed by 5 bases and 0 bases, with 13 bases remaining between them. Germline assignment: CDR1 SQVTM and CDR2 ANQGSEA. As DNA, the CDR3 is TGCAGCGTTTGGAGGGTCAGGGTGAACACTGAAGCTTTCTTT. Its protein is CSVWRVRVNTEAFF. Full variable domain (remainder filled in from reference TRBV29-1 and TRBJ1-1): SAVISQKPSRDICQRGTSLTIQCQVDSQVTMMFWYRQQPGQSLTLIATANQGSEATYESGFVIDKFPISRPNLTFSTLTVSNMSPEDSSIYLCSVWRVRVNTEAFFGQGTRLTVV.